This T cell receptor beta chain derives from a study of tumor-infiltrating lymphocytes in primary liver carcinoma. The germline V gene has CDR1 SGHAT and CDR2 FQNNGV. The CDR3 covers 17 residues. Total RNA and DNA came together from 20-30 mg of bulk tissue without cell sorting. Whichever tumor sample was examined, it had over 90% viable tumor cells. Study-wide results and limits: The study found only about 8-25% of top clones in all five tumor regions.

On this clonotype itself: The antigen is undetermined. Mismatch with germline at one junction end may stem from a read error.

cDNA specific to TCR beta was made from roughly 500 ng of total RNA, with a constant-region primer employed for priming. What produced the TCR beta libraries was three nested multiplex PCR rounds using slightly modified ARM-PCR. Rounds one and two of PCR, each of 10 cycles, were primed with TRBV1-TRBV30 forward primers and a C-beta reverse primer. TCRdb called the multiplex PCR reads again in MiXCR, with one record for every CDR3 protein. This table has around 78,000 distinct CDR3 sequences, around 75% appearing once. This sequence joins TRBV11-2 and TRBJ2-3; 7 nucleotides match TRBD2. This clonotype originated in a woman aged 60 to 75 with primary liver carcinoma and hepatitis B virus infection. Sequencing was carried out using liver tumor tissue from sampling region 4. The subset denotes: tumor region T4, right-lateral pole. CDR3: CASSLGGLTYSADMQYF. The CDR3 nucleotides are TGTGCCAGCAGCTTAGGGGGACTAACGTACTCGGCAGATATGCAGTATTTT.